The clone carrying this T cell receptor beta chain was seen at least ten times. Its target is unknown. All participating donors were Caucasian adults from Nashville, Tennessee. TCRdb's table, derived via immunoSEQ multiplex PCR, lists solely in-frame clones and lacks some. Found here are about 110,000 clones, around 68% of them singletons; the top ten hold around 25%. This sample was included in a study of shared clonotypes between healthy human individuals. Study-wide context: For every donor, three CD4 naive, three CD4 memory, two CD8 naive and one CD8 memory plates were used. Study-level results: Generally, naive subsets came out with larger estimated richness than memory subsets. Generation probabilities were higher for clonotypes shared across all four sorted-subset donors than for unshared ones.

V shed 5 bases and J 6 bases; nucleotides not matched to a gene: 8. The CDR3 spans 14 residues. The germline CDR1 and CDR2 sequences are MNHNY and SVGAGI (reference sequence). The sequence was collected from a woman aged 25 to 39 in good health. Source material: memory CD8+ T cells sorted from blood. The subset was: CD45RO+ cells pooled with CCR7-negative TemRA cells. The chain joins TRBV6-6 to TRBJ2-7; 9 positions agree with TRBD1. As DNA, the CDR3 is TGTGCCAGCAGTACCTCCGGGACAGGGACCGAGCAGTACTTC. Amino acids: CASSTSGTGTEQYF.